Detailed here is one T cell receptor (beta chain). Primers included in the PCR were 60 Vbeta and 13 Jbeta primers. This table comes from immunoSEQ multiplex PCR, and its TCRdb copy is limited to in-frame clones, with some not included. The sample records under 200,000 clones, approximately 70% being singletons. The data stem from a study of cytomegalovirus exposure and HLA in healthy donors. Unmatched junction bases numbered 6, after V lost 0 bases and J lost 3 bases. The germline gives CDR1 SGHRS, CDR2 YFSETQ. CDR3 length: 16 amino acids. This sequence joins TRBV5-1 and TRBJ1-5; 7 nucleotides align to TRBD1. This TCR derives from a woman aged 25-40 years in good health and CMV-seronegative. What was sequenced was PBMCs. CDR3 DNA: TGCGCCAGCAGCTTGGGGGACAGACATCACAATCAGCCCCAGCATTTT. Amino acids: CASSLGDRHHNQPQHF.